This TCR beta chain was sequenced in a study of Ad26.COV2.S vaccination and SARS-CoV-2 variants. The CDR3 has 12 amino acids. The V end lost 6 bases, the J end lost 5 bases, and 10 bases lay between the germline ends. Treatment defined: around 19 received Ad26.COV2.S at low or high dose, single or two shots; 5 received placebo; per-sample allocation not given. The samples were gathered on day 63 after the first injection of vaccine or placebo. This person who donated was an adult of 18-55 years in Boston. Generated by immunoSEQ multiplex PCR, the TCRdb table keeps only in-frame clones and is missing some. The profile shows about 680,000 clones, 70% to 90% of them singletons.

The origin of this receptor is a person aged 18-65 years who received the Ad26.COV2.S COVID-19 vaccine or a placebo. This material consisted of peripheral blood, taken in a trial of Ad26.COV2.S vaccine versus placebo. This chain uses TRBV12-3 or TRBV12-4 with TRBJ1-1; no clear D gene. The CDR3 DNA sequence: TGTGCCAGCAGCCTGACGCCGACTGAAGCTTTCTTT. It yields the protein CASSLTPTEAFF.